These T cell receptor beta chains were read from a single sample in a study of cytomegalovirus exposure and HLA in healthy donors. Generated by immunoSEQ multiplex PCR, the TCRdb table keeps only in-frame clones and is missing some. The table has roughly 87,000 clones, around 75% seen once; the top ten hold approximately 14%. The material sequenced was PBMCs. Every receptor here comes from a woman in her 40s in good health and CMV-seropositive. CDR3s include the opening cysteine and the closing phenylalanine or tryptophan. A D gene is named only where the DNA matches it firmly. Clone size is not always given. Where it is, it says once, few, many or a class for expanded clones.

v_call	j_call	d_call	clone_size	cdr3_nt	cdr3_aa
TRBV9	TRBJ1-3	TRBD1	NA	TGTGCCAGCACCGGACAGGAGTCTGGAAACACCATATATTTT	CASTGQESGNTIYF
TRBV2	TRBJ2-7	TRBD1	once	TGTGCCAGCAGGCGGACAGGGTACGAGCAGTACTTC	CASRRTGYEQYF
TRBV19	TRBJ2-1	TRBD2	NA	TGTGCCAGTAGTATTGCTAGCGGGGGGAGGCATGAGCAGTTCTTC	CASSIASGGRHEQFF
TRBV5-6	TRBJ1-1	NA	NA	TGTGCCAGCAGCTTTGGCGGGGTTGAAGCTTTCTTT	CASSFGGVEAFF
TRBV30	TRBJ2-3	TRBD2	NA	TGTGCCTGGAACGGATTCCGGACTTCGGGGGGGCCAGATACGCAGTATTTT	CAWNGFRTSGGPDTQYF
TRBV4-3	TRBJ2-1	NA	once	TGCGCCAGCAGCCAAGATTTATTGGGACTCGCCTACAATGAGCAGTTCTTC	CASSQDLLGLAYNEQFF
TRBV6-5	TRBJ2-2	TRBD1	NA	TGTGCCAGCAGTTACTCGGACAGGGCAAAAACCGGGGAGCTGTTTTTT	CASSYSDRAKTGELFF
TRBV6-1	TRBJ2-7	TRBD2	few	TGTGCCAGCAGTGAGGGACTAGCGGGGGGCCGGATCTACGAGCAGTACTTC	CASSEGLAGGRIYEQYF
TRBV7-3	TRBJ2-6	TRBD1	NA	TGTGCCAGCAGCTTCTCCCCAGGGGGCATGTCTGGGGCCAACGTCCTGACTTTC	CASSFSPGGMSGANVLTF
TRBV30	TRBJ2-7	NA	NA	TGTGCCTGGAGTGTAGGGGCAGCGTCGGAACAGTACTTC	CAWSVGAASEQYF
TRBV5-1	TRBJ1-4	NA	NA	TGCGCCAGCAGCCCCGGTGTAACTAATGAAAAACTGTTTTTT	CASSPGVTNEKLFF
TRBV29-1	TRBJ2-1	TRBD2	NA	TGCAGCACCCAGCGGGAGTCCGACAATGAGCAGTTCTTC	CSTQRESDNEQFF
TRBV25-1	TRBJ1-6	NA	few	TGTGCCAGCAGTCCCGGACAGCTCGCACCCCTCCACTTT	CASSPGQLAPLHF
TRBV5-1	TRBJ1-1	NA	once	TGCGCCAGCAGCTTGGAGATAGGTCTGGGGCGTTACATGAACACTGAAGCTTTCTTT	CASSLEIGLGRYMNTEAFF
TRBV18	TRBJ2-7	NA	NA	TGTGCCAGCTCACCACAGGGGCTCAACGAGCAGTACTTC	CASSPQGLNEQYF
TRBV7-9	TRBJ2-5	NA	NA	TGTGCCAGCAGCTTAGGATCAGTAAATCAAGAGACCCAGTACTTC	CASSLGSVNQETQYF
TRBV4-3	TRBJ1-1	NA	NA	TGCGCCAGCAGCCAAGATATAGGGGAGAACACTGAAGCTTTCTTT	CASSQDIGENTEAFF
TRBV29-1	TRBJ1-1	NA	NA	TGCAGCGTTGAGCGGGGGATGAACACTGAAGCTTTCTTT	CSVERGMNTEAFF
TRBV6-1	TRBJ1-5	NA	once	TGTGCCAGCAGTGATGGGGGCGGTGGTCAGCCCCAGCATTTT	CASSDGGGGQPQHF
TRBV30	TRBJ1-4	NA	NA	TGTGCCTGGAGTGTACTTGGGCAGGCCCGCGAAAAACTGTTTTTT	CAWSVLGQAREKLFF
TRBV7-2	TRBJ2-7	TRBD1	NA	TGTGCCAGCAGCTTAGAGGGGGCCCTCTCCTACGAGCAGTACTTC	CASSLEGALSYEQYF
TRBV15	TRBJ2-1	TRBD2	once	TGTGCCACCAGCAGAGATTGGGCTGGGAGGGGTGAGCAGTTCTTC	CATSRDWAGRGEQFF
TRBV30	TRBJ2-1	NA	NA	TGTGCCTCCACGTCCCGGAGCTCCTACAATGAGCAGTTCTTC	CASTSRSSYNEQFF
TRBV7-9	TRBJ2-2	NA	NA	TGTGCCAGCAGCTTAGCGTCGGGAAACACCGGGGAGCTGTTTTTT	CASSLASGNTGELFF
TRBV9	TRBJ2-1	TRBD2	NA	TGTGCCAGCAGTCCTGATCGGACTAGCGGGAGGAATGAGCAGTTCTTC	CASSPDRTSGRNEQFF
TRBV6-6	TRBJ1-1	NA	few	TGTGCCAGCAGTCCGGGGAGGGAACGGAACACTGAAGCTTTCTTT	CASSPGRERNTEAFF
TRBV9	TRBJ1-2	NA	NA	TGTGCCAGCAGCGCACCCACAGGGACCGCTAACTATGGCTACACCTTC	CASSAPTGTANYGYTF
TRBV29-1	TRBJ2-5	TRBD1	few	TGCAGCGTTGAAGGGGACGGACAGGGAGAGACCCAGTACTTC	CSVEGDGQGETQYF
TRBV6-5	TRBJ2-1	TRBD2	NA	TGTGCCAGCAGAGAACTAGCGGGGGGATTGAATGAGCAGTTCTTC	CASRELAGGLNEQFF
TRBV4-2	TRBJ1-2	TRBD1	NA	TGTGCCAGCAGCCAAGAAGTCAGACAGGGTTATGGCTACACCTTC	CASSQEVRQGYGYTF
TRBV28	TRBJ1-1	NA	NA	TGTGCCAGCAGTTCACAGGGACATGGGACTGAAGCTTTCTTT	CASSSQGHGTEAFF
TRBV27	TRBJ1-2	NA	NA	TGTGCCAGCAGGGACTACTATGGCTACACCTTC	CASRDYYGYTF
TRBV28	TRBJ1-1	TRBD1	NA	TGTGCCAGCAGACCCATCCGGACAGGGTGGGGGGCTGAAGCTTTCTTT	CASRPIRTGWGAEAFF
TRBV2	TRBJ1-2	NA	NA	TGTGCCAGCAGACCTAATAGGGAGATATTTTTTGGCTACACCTTC	CASRPNREIFFGYTF
TRBV27	TRBJ2-7	NA	NA	TGTGCCAGCAGTTTAGGTAACACAGGGAACTACGAGCAGTACTTC	CASSLGNTGNYEQYF
TRBV18	TRBJ2-1	NA	NA	TGTGCCAGCTCACCTAGCTGGTCCGTGAATGAGCAGTTCTTC	CASSPSWSVNEQFF
TRBV29-1	TRBJ2-5	TRBD1	NA	TGCAGCGTGCGACAGGGGGAAGAGACCCAGTACTTC	CSVRQGEETQYF
TRBV27	TRBJ2-7	NA	NA	TGTGCCAGCAGTCCCCTGACGGAGACCTACGAGCAGTACTTC	CASSPLTETYEQYF
TRBV7-9	TRBJ1-5	TRBD1	NA	TGTGCCAGCAGCCGGGACAGTAACAATCAGCCCCAGCATTTT	CASSRDSNNQPQHF
TRBV9	TRBJ1-6	NA	NA	TGTGCCAGCAGCGTAGAAGGGAGCTCCTATAATTCACCCCTCCACTTT	CASSVEGSSYNSPLHF
TRBV11-1	TRBJ1-1	NA	few	TGTGCCAGCAGCCCACCGCACTTGAACACTGAAGCTTTCTTT	CASSPPHLNTEAFF
TRBV27	TRBJ1-6	NA	NA	TGTGCCAGCAGTTTATATCAGGGGAATAATTCACCCCTCCACTTT	CASSLYQGNNSPLHF
TRBV7-3	TRBJ2-3	TRBD2	NA	TGTGCCAGCAGCCTAGGACTAGCGGGAGTTCCAGATACGCAGTATTTT	CASSLGLAGVPDTQYF
TRBV7-2	TRBJ2-7	TRBD2	NA	TGTGCCAGCAGCCAGGGACTAGCGGGAGTATACGAGCAGTACTTC	CASSQGLAGVYEQYF
TRBV2	TRBJ1-3	NA	NA	TGTGCCAGCAAACTACAGGAGCTCACGATTACGTCTGGAAACACCATATATTTT	CASKLQELTITSGNTIYF
TRBV12-5	TRBJ2-5	TRBD2	NA	TGTGCTAGCCGACCGGGACTAGTCACTGGAGAGACCCAGTACTTC	CASRPGLVTGETQYF
TRBV9	TRBJ2-1	NA	NA	TGTGCCAGCAGCGTAGTGGGGAGCTCCTACAATGAGCAGTTCTTC	CASSVVGSSYNEQFF
TRBV5-1	TRBJ2-1	TRBD1	NA	TGCGCCAGCAGCCTCGGGACAGACAATGAGCAGTTCTTC	CASSLGTDNEQFF
TRBV4-3	TRBJ2-7	NA	NA	TGCGCCAGCAGCCAAGATGCGCTAGCATACGAGCAGTACTTC	CASSQDALAYEQYF
TRBV30	TRBJ2-7	TRBD1	NA	TGTGCCTGGGGTAAGGACAGGGTAAACCACGAGCAGTACTTC	CAWGKDRVNHEQYF
TRBV5-6	TRBJ1-1	NA	NA	TGTGCCAGCAGCTTGGGGGCGAACACTGAAGCTTTCTTT	CASSLGANTEAFF
TRBV9	TRBJ2-5	TRBD2	once	TGTGCCAGCACGAAGACTAGCGGGCTAAAAGAGACCCAGTACTTC	CASTKTSGLKETQYF
TRBV7-3	TRBJ2-7	TRBD2	NA	TGTGCCAGCAGCTTAAATTGGGGGGAGGGCTACGAGCAGTACTTC	CASSLNWGEGYEQYF
TRBV15	TRBJ2-5	NA	NA	TGTGCCACCAGCAGAGGGGGCCAGTCGAAAGAGACCCAGTACTTC	CATSRGGQSKETQYF